The clone carrying this T cell receptor (beta chain) turned up a few times. Amplified regions were TCR beta CDR3 sequences from RNA transcripts. HTBI primers were used for first-round RT-PCR of the TCR CDR3. MiXCR was run by TCRdb on the multiplex PCR reads, yielding one entry per CDR3 protein. Of roughly 250,000 distinct CDR3 sequences listed, approximately 20% are singletons. The sample is drawn from a study of T cells in Graves' hyperthyroidism and ophthalmopathy. Used for diagnoses were clinical symptoms, serum thyroxine and TRAb, thyroid ultrasound and orbital computed tomography. Germline V gene lookup returns CDR1 SGHRS and CDR2 YFSETQ. The CDR3 length is 15 residues. V trimming: 5 bases; J trimming: 2 bases; junction bases outside the gene matches: 5.

Material for sequencing was blood. The gene calls are TRBV5-1 and TRBJ2-1; TRBD2 agrees at 9 bases. This clonotype was obtained from a man aged 25-40 years with Graves' ophthalmopathy. CDR3 in amino acids: CASRRREGPYNEQFF. CDR3 nucleotides: TGCGCCAGCAGGAGGCGGGAGGGCCCCTACAATGAGCAGTTCTTC. The full variable domain, in which reference TRBV5-1 and TRBJ2-1 provide the parts outside the CDR3, is KAGVTQTPRYLIKTRGQQVTLSCSPISGHRSVSWYQQTPGQGLQFLFEYFSETQRNKGNFPGRFSGRQFSNSRSEMNVSTLELGDSALYLCASRRREGPYNEQFFGPGTRLTVL.